This TCR beta chain is drawn from a study of memory CD8 T cells in hepatitis C reinfection. Looking at the study overall: Two donors cleared primary HCV but became chronic after reinfection. Reinfection meant HCV RNA positivity after two negatives ≥60 days apart. Peak reinfection samples were taken 3 to 8 weeks after detection. Study-wide points: Five donors were too few for definitive public clonotype conclusions.

Some clones are missing from TCRdb's copy, which holds only in-frame ones; the method was immunoSEQ multiplex PCR. This repertoire shows around 45,000 clones, approximately 88% found once; its top ten account for approximately 1.2%. The V gene end was trimmed by 4 bases and the J gene end by 1 base; junction bases not matched to a gene: 10. Per germline, CDR1 WSHSY and CDR2 SAAADI. The CDR3 has 18 amino acids. This sample's time point: peak reinfection, 3 to 8 weeks after reinfection detection. TCR sequencing was done directly ex vivo on sorted cells, without expansion in vitro. On this clone itself: Its target is not known.

This TCR derives from a man between 18 and 35 years old with hepatitis C virus infection. The specimen was naive CD8+ T cells sorted from blood. The rearrangement links TRBV10-2 to TRBJ1-1; 12 positions match TRBD1. The CDR3 DNA reads as TGCGCCAGCAGTGCCCCCGGGACAGGGGGCGAATGGAACACTGAAGCTTTCTTT. As protein: CASSAPGTGGEWNTEAFF.